The text below deals with one T cell receptor (beta chain). Its antigen remains unidentified. This sample stems from a study of identifying expanded T cells in peripheral blood. Study outcomes and limitations: Approximately two-week clone count variance significantly increased as total template count grew.

The assay was immunoSEQ multiplex PCR, and TCRdb's table has in-frame clones only and misses some. The profile shows around 66,000 clones, around 87% of them singletons. V gave up 3 bases and J gave up 10 bases, with 13 bases separating them. This CDR3 contains 14 residues. The germline CDR1 and CDR2 sequences are MDHEN and SYDVKM. Sequencing was performed on blood. The receptor was derived from a person aged 18 to 69 in good health. This sequence joins TRBV28 and TRBJ1-6, with a tentative D call TRBD1 (5 bases). CDR3 DNA: TGTGCCAGCAGTTTCACAGGCGGTCAATCACCCCTCCACTTT. Translation gives CASSFTGGQSPLHF.